The rows below give T cell receptor beta chains drawn from one sample of a study of blood T cells in healthy people across ages. TCRdb re-called the 5' RACE reads with MiXCR, one entry per CDR3 protein. The data contain more than 600,000 distinct CDR3 sequences, approximately 25% of them singletons. Another study also made use of these data, one on T cells of mothers and their children.

The sample comprised blood. These TCRs come from a boy between 10 and 17 years old in good health. The CDR3 runs from the conserved cysteine through the conserved F or W. Each record gives: clone size, V gene, J gene, D gene, CDR3 DNA, CDR3 protein. The D gene is left open where the match is weak. Clone size is shown for a subset of rows, as once, few, many or a class of expanded clone.

abundance: NA; v_gene: TRBV29-1; j_gene: TRBJ2-7; d_gene: TRBD2; CDR3nt: TGCAGCGTCGGACTAGCGAAATCCTACGAGCAGTACTTC; CDR3aa: CSVGLAKSYEQYF
abundance: few; v_gene: TRBV5-6; j_gene: TRBJ1-2; d_gene: TRBD1; CDR3nt: TGTGCCAGCAGCGCCGCGACAGGGAACTATGGCTACACCTTC; CDR3aa: CASSAATGNYGYTF
abundance: NA; v_gene: TRBV3-1; j_gene: TRBJ2-1; d_gene: TRBD2; CDR3nt: TGTGCCAGCAGCCACGGGACTAGCGGGAACAATGAGCAGTTCTTC; CDR3aa: CASSHGTSGNNEQFF
abundance: once; v_gene: TRBV29-1; j_gene: TRBJ2-7; d_gene: NA; CDR3nt: TGCAGCGTTGGAGGGGGGCAGCACGAGCAGTACTTC; CDR3aa: CSVGGGQHEQYF
abundance: NA; v_gene: TRBV20-1; j_gene: TRBJ2-5; d_gene: TRBD2; CDR3nt: TGCAGTGCTAGAGAGGGGCTAGCGGGGAAAGAGACCCAGTACTTC; CDR3aa: CSAREGLAGKETQYF
abundance: NA; v_gene: TRBV29-1; j_gene: TRBJ2-3; d_gene: NA; CDR3nt: TGCAGCGTCCCATCGGCGCAGCGCACAGATACGCAGTATTTT; CDR3aa: CSVPSAQRTDTQYF
abundance: few; v_gene: TRBV20-1; j_gene: TRBJ2-7; d_gene: NA; CDR3nt: TGCAGTGCTAGAGATATTGCCAGGGCAGGTTACGAGCAGTACTTC; CDR3aa: CSARDIARAGYEQYF
abundance: few; v_gene: TRBV29-1; j_gene: TRBJ2-5; d_gene: NA; CDR3nt: TGCAGCGTTTTACAGGGCTTTGAGACCCAGTACTTC; CDR3aa: CSVLQGFETQYF
abundance: NA; v_gene: TRBV29-1; j_gene: TRBJ2-5; d_gene: TRBD1; CDR3nt: TGCAGCGTTGAGAACAGGGGGAAAGAAGAGACCCAGTACTTC; CDR3aa: CSVENRGKEETQYF
abundance: NA; v_gene: TRBV10-3; j_gene: TRBJ2-3; d_gene: NA; CDR3nt: TGTGCCATCAGTGAGTCAGCAGATACGCAGTATTTT; CDR3aa: CAISESADTQYF
abundance: few; v_gene: TRBV6-5; j_gene: TRBJ2-3; d_gene: NA; CDR3nt: TGTGCCAGCAGCCCATCGGTTTCCATGGATACGCAGTATTTT; CDR3aa: CASSPSVSMDTQYF
abundance: NA; v_gene: TRBV12-3/TRBV12-4; j_gene: TRBJ2-3; d_gene: NA; CDR3nt: TGTGCCAGCAGATACGCGGGCGGGATCAGCGCAGATACGCAGTATTTT; CDR3aa: CASRYAGGISADTQYF
abundance: few; v_gene: TRBV5-1; j_gene: TRBJ2-2; d_gene: NA; CDR3nt: TGCGCCAGCAGAGAGAAGGCCGAAACCAGCACCGGGGAGCTGTTTTTT; CDR3aa: CASREKAETSTGELFF
abundance: few; v_gene: TRBV7-3; j_gene: TRBJ2-1; d_gene: NA; CDR3nt: TGTGCCAGCAGCCGGACAGGCGGGAACAATGAGCAGTTCTTC; CDR3aa: CASSRTGGNNEQFF
abundance: few; v_gene: TRBV20-1; j_gene: TRBJ2-3; d_gene: NA; CDR3nt: TGCAGTGCTAGAGGGCAAGATACGCAGTATTTT; CDR3aa: CSARGQDTQYF
abundance: NA; v_gene: TRBV12-3/TRBV12-4; j_gene: TRBJ2-3; d_gene: NA; CDR3nt: TGTGCCAGCAGTGGGCTGGGGGGCACAGATGCGCAGTATTTT; CDR3aa: CASSGLGGTDAQYF
abundance: few; v_gene: TRBV29-1; j_gene: TRBJ2-7; d_gene: NA; CDR3nt: TGCAGCGTCCTCAAGACAGAATCCTACGAGCAGTACTTC; CDR3aa: CSVLKTESYEQYF
abundance: NA; v_gene: TRBV29-1; j_gene: TRBJ2-1; d_gene: NA; CDR3nt: TGCAGCGGGGAACTTTCGGACGGAGGCAATGAGCAGTTCTTC; CDR3aa: CSGELSDGGNEQFF
abundance: NA; v_gene: TRBV12-3/TRBV12-4; j_gene: TRBJ1-2; d_gene: NA; CDR3nt: TGTGCCAGCAGCCAAATACACGGCTCGGCCTATGGCTACACCTTC; CDR3aa: CASSQIHGSAYGYTF
abundance: NA; v_gene: TRBV6-5; j_gene: TRBJ2-7; d_gene: NA; CDR3nt: TGTGCCAGCAGTTACTATCCAGTCTCCTACGAGCAGTACTTC; CDR3aa: CASSYYPVSYEQYF
abundance: NA; v_gene: TRBV29-1; j_gene: TRBJ2-7; d_gene: TRBD2; CDR3nt: TGCAGCGTTATTAGCGGGGCCTACGAGCAGTACTTC; CDR3aa: CSVISGAYEQYF
abundance: NA; v_gene: TRBV18; j_gene: TRBJ2-3; d_gene: NA; CDR3nt: TGTGCCAGCTCACCAATGACAACTAGCACAGATACGCAGTATTTT; CDR3aa: CASSPMTTSTDTQYF
abundance: few; v_gene: TRBV28; j_gene: TRBJ2-5; d_gene: TRBD2; CDR3nt: TGTGCCAGCATTAGCGGGAGGATCCCCCAAGAGACCCAGTACTTC; CDR3aa: CASISGRIPQETQYF
abundance: few; v_gene: TRBV12-3/TRBV12-4; j_gene: TRBJ2-7; d_gene: NA; CDR3nt: TGTGCCAGCAGTCCATTTGGGACTGGAAGATACGAGCAGTACTTC; CDR3aa: CASSPFGTGRYEQYF